The TCR beta chain described here comes from a study of blood T cell repertoires in COVID-19 (dated by TCRdb to about 2020). Describing the broader study: Collaborator samples came from the United States, Italy and Spain and covered acute and convalescent phases of COVID-19. HLA class I and class II types, where available, came from metadata supplied by the sample provider rather than from assay-based typing. Subjects who had been exposed to COVID-19, were actively infected with it, or had recovered from it provided the deeply sampled blood TCRbeta repertoires that made up the dataset. Samples came from the ongoing ImmuneRACE study (first 160 participants) plus 1,254 subjects from 6 global collaborators. Sample metadata almost always included a de-identified subject ID, COVID-19 status, age in years and sex. The material from the prospective study consisted of cDNA or gDNA derived from T cells, B-cell-depleted T cells, or PBMCs. A freely available public database, intended as a resource for researchers studying the immune response to SARS-CoV-2, is where the repertoires were released.

The research as a whole found: Clinical and demographic metadata were provided uncurated, with the amount varying by source and participant.

As for this clone: Its antigen remains unidentified. The sample holds no much larger clone one base away, and base qualities are not on file.

The collaborating institutions used their own protocols to collect whole blood in K2EDTA tubes. Collaborator samples were shipped for TCRbeta analysis as frozen whole blood, isolated PBMCs, or DNA extracted from either sample type. The CDR3 measures 14 amino acids from cysteine to phenylalanine. The DNA shown is the 42-base CDR3, in frame from base 1. V loses 5 bases at its end and J loses 6 bases; junction bases beyond the gene matches: 4. CDR1 SGDLS and CDR2 YYNGEE were looked up in the germline V gene. The immunoSEQ Assay, a bias-controlled multiplex PCR, was used to amplify TCRbeta CDR3 regions from genomic DNA. On the authors' methods: The number of nucleated cells in each sample was estimated by amplification of reference gene primers within the assay. To quantify the absolute abundance of each unique TCRbeta CDR3 rearrangement, sequence reads were collapsed and filtered. For each sample, productive Simpson clonality was calculated as the square root of Simpson's diversity index across productive rearrangements. TCRdb re-hosts the immuneACCESS table, in-frame sequences only. Its copies lack some clones; in the studies checked, an unresolved V gene accounts for under half of them, and the cause for the rest is not known. V and J calls and clone size are those listed in that table; D and trimming were worked out from the DNA. The sample table contains under 250,000 clones; only one count was recorded for more than 80% of them. More than 5.5% of the sample lies in the top ten.

The chain uses TRBV9 and TRBJ2-2; 10 bases in the middle match TRBD2. This clonotype was sampled from a human donor in a cohort sampled during active COVID-19. The material sequenced was peripheral blood. The nucleotides read TGTGCCAGCAGAGCTAGCGGGGGCCCCGGGGAGCTGTTTTTT. It encodes CASRASGGPGELFF.